Listed here are 2 T cell receptor beta chains from one sample, sequenced in a study of blood T cell repertoires in COVID-19. Profiled with immunoSEQ multiplex PCR; TCRdb holds only in-frame clones, not every one. The sample lists more than 300,000 clones, roughly 90% occurring once. The sample taken for sequencing was PBMCs or T cells enriched from blood (not recorded which). The receptors come from a woman aged 25 to 39 who had recovered from COVID-19.

J is TRBJ1-4 and V is TRBV18; 7 bases align to TRBD1. The V gene's germline CDR1 is KGHSH and CDR2 LQKENI. This CDR3 comprises 15 residues. The V gene end was trimmed by 4 bases and the J gene end by 4 bases; junction bases not matched to a gene: 6. The CDR3, as DNA: TGTGCCAGCTCACTTGGGACAGCTGTTAATGAAAAACTGTTTTTT. Protein product: CASSLGTAVNEKLFF.

V and J are TRBV7-6 and TRBJ1-1, with D tentatively TRBD1 (6 bases). V lost 0 bases and J lost 0, with 17 bases in between. The CDR3 has 18 amino acids. The germline gives CDR1 SGHVS, CDR2 FNYEAQ. CDR3 amino acids: CASSLAATGPGMNTEAFF. The CDR3, as DNA: TGTGCCAGCAGCTTAGCGGCTACAGGGCCCGGCATGAACACTGAAGCTTTCTTT.